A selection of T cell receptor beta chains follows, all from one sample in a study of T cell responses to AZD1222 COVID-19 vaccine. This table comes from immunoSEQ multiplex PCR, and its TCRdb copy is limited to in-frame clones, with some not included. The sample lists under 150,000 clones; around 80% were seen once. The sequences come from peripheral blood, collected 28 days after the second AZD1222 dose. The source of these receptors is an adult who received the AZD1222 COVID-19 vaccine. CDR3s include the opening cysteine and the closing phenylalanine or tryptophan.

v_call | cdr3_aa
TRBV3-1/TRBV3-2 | CASRPGQGLGYTF
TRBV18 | CASLQGRDTQYF
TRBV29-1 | CSSDGSGFNTEAFF
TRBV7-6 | CASSLLKDTEAFF
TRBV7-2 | CASSFEGTYTEAFF
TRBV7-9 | CASSPRSDYGYTF
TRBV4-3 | CASSQGALMGLAGETPSYEQYF
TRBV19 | CASSIDQSSGSGANVLTF
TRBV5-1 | CASSARTTNTEAFF
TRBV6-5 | CASNLGTEAFF
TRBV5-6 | CASSFEGLGGYTF
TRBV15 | CATSRVRGQEASGANVLTF
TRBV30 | CAWSAQEISYEQYF
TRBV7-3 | CASSLELQETQYF
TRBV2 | CASSPRTGVYNEQFF
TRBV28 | CASSLPGDMNTEAFF
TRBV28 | CASSGPNQPQHF
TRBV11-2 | CASNHQPGESEQYF
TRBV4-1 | CASSQEWGGAGYGYTF
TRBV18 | CASSPTGTAWGSNQPQHF
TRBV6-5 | CASNLGGQGPSPLHF
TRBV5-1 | CASSSGTRQFF
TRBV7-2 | CASSLSQGGGSNYGYTF
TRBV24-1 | CATSDLDRDEQFF
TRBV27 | CASSANPGGGYGYTF
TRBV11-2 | CASSSSRTNTIYF
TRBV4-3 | CASSRDYNTGELFF
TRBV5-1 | CASSLEGQGAYEQYF
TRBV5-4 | CASTLGSGASETQYF
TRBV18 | CASSPRQLDTNTEAFF
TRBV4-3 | CASSQDLRGELFF
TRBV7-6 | CASTLIGQGWTEAFF
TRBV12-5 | CASGSGHSSGYTF
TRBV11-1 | CASSLFQIGAYTEAFF
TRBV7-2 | CASSLWGMNTEAFF
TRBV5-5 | CASSLAGGGTQYF
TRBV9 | CASRVTSGGADEQFF
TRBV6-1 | CASSEGQETPEPQHF
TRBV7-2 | CASSPTGSNYGYTF
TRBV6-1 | CASSEAGTGVSPQHF
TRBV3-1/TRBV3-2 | CASSHHQGSYGYTF
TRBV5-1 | CASRRQETQYF
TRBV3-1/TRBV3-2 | CASSQEGLAEETQYF